This T cell receptor delta chain is drawn from a study of gamma-delta T cells after stem cell transplantation. TCRdb re-processed the RT-PCR reads using CATT. Here the sample spans 13,000 to 15,000 delta-chain clones, approximately 33% being singletons. Sequenced material: gamma-delta T cells. This TCR was sampled from a human donor. It is not recorded whose cells these are; they may come from a transplant donor.

The CDR3 loop is CALGDAPTSLTWGEYTDKLIF. In DNA form, the CDR3 reads TGTGCTCTTGGGGACGCCCCCACTTCCCTCACCTGGGGGGAGTACACCGATAAACTCATCTTT. V gene TRDV1 combines with J gene TRDJ1; 7 bases align to TRDD3. Per the germline V gene, CDR1 is TSWWSYY and CDR2 is QGS. The V segment lost 3 bases and the J segment 0 bases; nucleotides outside the gene matches: 22. The CDR3 has 21 amino acids.